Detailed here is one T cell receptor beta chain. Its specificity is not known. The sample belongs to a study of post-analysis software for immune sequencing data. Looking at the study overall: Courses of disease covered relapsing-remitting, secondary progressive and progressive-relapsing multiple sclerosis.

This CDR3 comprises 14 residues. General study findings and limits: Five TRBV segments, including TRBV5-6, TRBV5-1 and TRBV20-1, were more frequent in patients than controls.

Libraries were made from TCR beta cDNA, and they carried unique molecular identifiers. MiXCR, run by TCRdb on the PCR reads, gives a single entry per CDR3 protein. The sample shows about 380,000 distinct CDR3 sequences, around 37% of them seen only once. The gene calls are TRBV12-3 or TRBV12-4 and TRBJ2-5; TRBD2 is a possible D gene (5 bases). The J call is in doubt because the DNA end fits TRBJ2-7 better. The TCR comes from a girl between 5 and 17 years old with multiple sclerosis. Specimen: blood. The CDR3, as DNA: TGTGCCAGCAGTCCCGGGATCTCAACCTACGAGCAGTACTTC. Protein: CASSPGISTYEQYF.